This T cell receptor beta chain stems from a study of shared clonotypes between healthy human individuals. The CDR3 is 17 amino acids. V was pared by 5 bases and J by 2 bases, with 10 bases of the junction left unmatched. Germline lookup yields CDR1 SGHAT and CDR2 FQNNGV. Clones were sequenced by immunoSEQ multiplex PCR, and TCRdb holds only the in-frame ones, with some missing. Found here are around 1.9 million clones, roughly 91% of them singletons; the top ten hold over 1.5%. Whole-study findings and limits: Among several donors, roughly 5% of naive CD4 clonotypes were found in common.

CD45RO-negative, CCR7-selected cells formed the naive CD8 fraction, which excluded terminally differentiated effector memory CD45RA+ cells. Notes on this clone: Its antigen is unidentified.

The V gene is TRBV11-2, the J gene TRBJ1-2, with 11 bases identical to TRBD1. The sequenced material came from naive CD8+ T cells from PBMCs. The TCR originated in a man aged 18 to 29 in good health. Some clones in this sample may be carry-over from other donors' samples. This chain's CDR3 is CASSTAGTGGPNYGYTF. The CDR3 bases are TGTGCCAGCAGCACCGCCGGGACAGGGGGACCGAACTATGGCTACACCTTC.